The next 25 T cell receptor beta chains were all read from a single sample in a study of cytomegalovirus exposure and HLA in healthy donors. Amplification used 60 Vbeta primers and 13 Jbeta primers. The table came from immunoSEQ multiplex PCR; TCRdb's copy has only in-frame clones and leaves some out. The sample records fewer than 200,000 clones, roughly two thirds being singletons. Material for sequencing was PBMCs. These receptors originate from a woman aged 18-29 years in good health and CMV-seropositive.

As for this clone: At one end, the junction sequence differs from germline, possibly due to a read error. The rearrangement joins TRBV20-1 to TRBJ2-7; perhaps TRBD2 as D (6 bases). This CDR3 is 11 amino acids long. The germline gives CDR1 DFQATT, CDR2 SNEGSKA (reference sequence). The CDR3 sequence: CSASIRAREHF. The CDR3 DNA sequence: TGCAGTGCTAGTATTAGGGCCCGGGAGCACTTC.

V gene TRBV28 combines with J gene TRBJ1-2; TRBD1 matches at 8 bases. Germline V gene sequence: CDR1 MDHEN, CDR2 SYDVKM. Losses at the gene ends were 6 bases for V and 2 bases for J; bases not matched to a gene: 11. The CDR3 loop spans 16 amino acids. The CDR3 nucleotides read TGTGCCAGCAGCCGGCCAGGGGGCGCTCGCAACTATGGCTACACCTTC. It is translated as CASSRPGGARNYGYTF.

J is TRBJ2-7 and V is TRBV9, with TRBD2 matching 8 bases. With V trimmed by 0 bases and J by 1 base, 6 bases remained unmatched. CDR3 length: 16 residues. Per the germline V gene, CDR1 is SGDLS and CDR2 is YYNGEE. As DNA, the CDR3 is TGTGCCAGCAGCGTAGGGGGTGCGGGGGGATCCTACGAGCAGTACTTC. Translated, it gives CASSVGGAGGSYEQYF.

The chain links TRBV5-6 to TRBJ2-5; TRBD2 matches 7 bases. V lost 4 bases to trimming and J lost 2 bases; unmatched junction nucleotides: 2. CDR1 is SGHDT and CDR2 is YYEEEE in the germline V gene. The CDR3 has 13 residues. CDR3 nucleotides: TGTGCCAGCAGCCCGCGGGGGCAAGAGACCCAGTACTTC. It translates to CASSPRGQETQYF.

This chain joins TRBV6-6 and TRBJ1-3; D remains unclear. Trimming cost V 6 bases and J 0 bases, with 9 bases left between them. CDR1 is MNHNY and CDR2 is SVGAGI in the germline V gene (reference sequence). This CDR3 is 14 amino acids long. Written as DNA, the CDR3 is TGTGCCAGCAGCGCAGTCCTCTCTGGAAACACCATATATTTT. Translating gives CASSAVLSGNTIYF.

V is TRBV5-8 and J is TRBJ1-5; 7 bases agree with TRBD1. This CDR3 contains 12 residues. With 8 bases clipped from V and 10 bases from J, the junction kept 9 bases outside the gene matches. Germline V gene lookup returns CDR1 SGHTS and CDR2 YDEGEE. The CDR3 reads CASHTGVNPQHF. CDR3 nucleotide sequence: TGTGCCAGTCATACAGGGGTTAATCCCCAGCATTTT.

This sequence joins TRBV6-1 and TRBJ2-1; 11 bases map to TRBD2. With 1 base clipped from V and 6 bases from J, the junction kept 5 bases outside the gene matches. Germline CDR1 MNHNS, CDR2 SASEGT. This CDR3 spans 16 amino acids. CDR3 coding DNA: TGTGCCAGCAGTGAAGTGGGTAGCGGGGGGGGCAATGAGCAGTTCTTC. Protein: CASSEVGSGGGNEQFF.

This chain connects TRBV5-6 to TRBJ1-1, with D possibly being TRBD1 (5 bases). The CDR3 is made up of 14 amino acids. Trimming left V 0 bases short and J 5 bases short, with 11 bases between. Germline V gene data show CDR1 as SGHDT and CDR2 as YYEEEE. The CDR3 DNA is TGTGCCAGCAGCTTGGTGGTCAGGGTTACTGAAGCTTTCTTT. As protein: CASSLVVRVTEAFF.

J is TRBJ1-1 and V is TRBV28, with TRBD1 matching 10 bases. The CDR3 covers 16 residues. Losses at the gene ends were 5 bases for V and 2 bases for J; bases not matched to a gene: 8. CDR1 and CDR2 from the germline V gene are MDHEN and SYDVKM. The DNA of the CDR3 is TGTGCCAGCAGTATACCGGGACAGGGGATAAACACTGAAGCTTTCTTT. This gives the protein CASSIPGQGINTEAFF.

This clone was seen a single time. The J gene is TRBJ2-7, the V gene TRBV18; 8 nucleotides line up with TRBD1. The trim removed 4 bases at V and 2 bases at J, leaving 1 base unmatched. Looked up from germline, CDR1 is KGHSH and CDR2 is LQKENI. CDR3 length equals 13 residues. CDR3 amino acids: CASSQQGAYEQYF. The CDR3 bases are TGTGCCAGCTCACAACAGGGGGCCTACGAGCAGTACTTC. Combining the CDR3 with reference TRBV18 and TRBJ2-7 gives the whole variable domain NAGVMQNPRHLVRRRGQEARLRCSPMKGHSHVYWYRQLPEEGLKFMVYLQKENIIDESGMPKERFSAEFPKEGPSILRIQQVVRGDSAAYFCASSQQGAYEQYFGPGTRLTVT.

The rearrangement uses TRBV5-1 and TRBJ1-1; 10 nucleotides match TRBD1. This CDR3 region has 14 residues. The V and J ends lost 5 bases and 5 bases, in that order; junction bases with no gene match: 6. Germline-derived CDR1 and CDR2 are SGHRS and YFSETQ. CDR3 loop: CASRRQGAVTEAFF. DNA for the CDR3: TGCGCCAGCAGGCGACAGGGGGCGGTTACTGAAGCTTTCTTT.

The chain employs TRBV4-2 and TRBJ2-5; 10 bases are shared with TRBD2. J was trimmed by 4 bases and V by 2 bases; bases with no gene match: 7. Per the germline V gene, CDR1 is LGHNA and CDR2 is YNFKEQ. CDR3 length equals 16 residues. In DNA form, the CDR3 reads TGTGCCAGCAGCCAACCCCCTAGCGGGAGTCGAGAGACCCAGTACTTC. Amino acids: CASSQPPSGSRETQYF.

A single count supports this clone. V gene TRBV6-6 combines with J gene TRBJ1-1; 8 nucleotides align to TRBD1. Germline V lookup: CDR1 MNHNY, CDR2 SVGAGI (reference sequence). The CDR3 loop spans 15 amino acids. Trimming removed 4 bases from V and 5 bases from J; junction bases left unmatched: 9. CDR3 DNA: TGTGCCAGCAGTTTACTATCTACAGGGGGGACTGAAGCTTTCTTT. Encoded protein: CASSLLSTGGTEAFF.

The chain uses TRBV29-1 and TRBJ2-3; the D is unclear. CDR1 SQVTM and CDR2 ANQGSEA come from the germline V gene. CDR3 size: 13 residues. The V end was cut by 6 bases, the J end by 0 bases, with 10 bases between. CDR3 in DNA: TGCAGCGTCTCCCTAGACAGCACAGATACGCAGTATTTT. Its protein product is CSVSLDSTDTQYF.

This chain links TRBV5-4 with TRBJ2-7; 7 bases agree with TRBD1. CDR3 length: 14 residues. Per the germline V gene, CDR1 is SGHNT and CDR2 is YYREEE (reference sequence). The trim removed 0 bases at V and 5 bases at J, leaving 5 bases unmatched. As DNA, the CDR3 is TGTGCCAGCAGCTTGGTGACAGGGTCCCACGAGCAGTACTTC. It codes for CASSLVTGSHEQYF.

This clone showed up just a few times. V and J are TRBV18 and TRBJ1-3; possibly TRBD1 for D (6 bases). The CDR3 extends over 16 amino acids. CDR1 is KGHSH and CDR2 is LQKENI in the germline V gene. Trimming shortened V by 0 bases and J by 5 bases, and 14 bases separated the two germline ends. The CDR3 loop reads CASSPPGQSIRNTIYF. Here the CDR3 DNA reads TGTGCCAGCTCACCACCCGGACAGAGCATAAGAAACACCATATATTTT.

The chain joins TRBV9 to TRBJ2-5, with D possibly TRBD2 on 7 matching bases. The closer fit of TRBJ2-7 to the DNA end suggests the J call may be wrong. This CDR3 is built from 16 residues. In germline, CDR1 is SGDLS, CDR2 YYNGEE. CDR3 protein: CASSSTGGPTLYEQYF. DNA of the CDR3: TGTGCCAGCAGCTCCACGGGGGGCCCCACTCTCTACGAGCAGTACTTC.

The chain combines TRBV19 with TRBJ1-4; D call uncertain. Trimming took off 6 bases at V and 5 bases at J, with 13 bases between the two ends. The germline gives CDR1 LNHDA, CDR2 SQIVND (reference sequence). CDR3 size: 14 residues. CDR3: CASSQRKTNEKLFF. The CDR3 DNA follows: TGTGCCAGTAGCCAGCGGAAGACAAATGAAAAACTGTTTTTT.

The chain has TRBV2 and TRBJ1-5; 7 bases line up with TRBD1. The CDR3 covers 15 residues. J gave up 4 bases and V 3 bases, and 6 bases lay outside the gene matches. Germline assignment: CDR1 SNHLY and CDR2 FYNNEI. This chain's CDR3 is CASSDGQERNQPQHF. The CDR3 DNA is TGTGCCAGCAGTGACGGACAGGAGCGGAATCAGCCCCAGCATTTT.

The rearrangement links TRBV9 to TRBJ2-3, with TRBD2 matching over 9 bases. Losses at the gene ends were 7 bases for V and 3 bases for J; bases not matched to a gene: 9. CDR3 length: 15 residues. CDR1 and CDR2 from the germline V gene are SGDLS and YYNGEE. In nucleotides, the CDR3 is TGTGCCAGCCCGGTCGGGACTAGCTTGACAGATACGCAGTATTTT. Translation: CASPVGTSLTDTQYF.

This clone has a handful of counts. The chain is built from TRBV13 and TRBJ1-2; D is ambiguous. The CDR3 length is 12 residues. Germline V gene data show CDR1 as PRHDT and CDR2 as FYEKMQ (reference sequence). V dropped 5 bases and J dropped 8 bases, with 12 bases sitting between them. The CDR3 nucleotides read TGTGCCAGCAGCGAAACAGCGGGGGGCTACACCTTC. Its translation: CASSETAGGYTF.

The chain links TRBV11-3 to TRBJ2-3, with D possibly being TRBD2 (6 bases). The CDR3 has 16 amino acids. Trimming cost V 4 bases and J 0 bases, with 14 bases left between them. Germline CDR1 SGHNT, CDR2 YENEEA. In DNA form, the CDR3 reads TGTGCCAGCAGCTCTGGACGGGGGACGAGCACAGATACGCAGTATTTT. It specifies CASSSGRGTSTDTQYF.

The rearrangement uses TRBV4-2 and TRBJ2-5; no reliable D call. The CDR3 runs to 12 residues. The V gene's germline CDR1 is LGHNA and CDR2 YNFKEQ. The V gene lost 5 bases and the J gene lost 5 bases, with 9 bases spanning the gap. The CDR3 spells CASSGGVETQYF. Here the CDR3 DNA reads TGTGCCAGCAGCGGCGGAGTGGAGACCCAGTACTTC.

The table lists this clone with a count of one. This sequence joins TRBV9 and TRBJ1-1; no definite D call. Germline loops: CDR1 SGDLS, CDR2 YYNGEE. The CDR3 runs 15 residues. The V end was cut by 3 bases, the J end by 4 bases, with 16 bases between. The CDR3 here is CASSEGGEGTTEAFF. DNA of the CDR3: TGTGCCAGCAGCGAGGGTGGGGAGGGAACCACTGAAGCTTTCTTT.

The chain has TRBV6-5 and TRBJ1-2; 10 positions agree with TRBD1. CDR1 is MNHEY, CDR2 SVGAGI, per germline. The trim removed 8 bases at V and 2 bases at J, leaving 8 bases unmatched. The CDR3 consists of 15 residues. The CDR3 spells CASGRTGGRNYGYTF. CDR3 sequence (DNA): TGTGCCAGCGGTAGGACAGGGGGGCGAAACTATGGCTACACCTTC.